This T cell receptor beta chain is drawn from a study of neurological immune-mediated disorders. Study observations and caveats: Patients with HTLV-1-associated myelopathy showed the most TCR clonal expansion. Those with multiple sclerosis showed the least, falling below healthy controls.

This CDR3 is built from 14 residues. Germline V gene sequence: CDR1 DFQATT, CDR2 SNEGSKA (reference sequence). V lost 1 base and J 5 bases, leaving 14 bases between the germline ends. This clonotype was observed a few times. Its antigen is not known. The cDNA was synthesized by 5'RACE incorporating 10-nucleotide random UMIs. Every sequencing run generated over 190 million TCR-beta sequences from 15-18 subjects. TCRdb fed the 5' RACE reads into MiXCR, producing one record per CDR3 protein. The table shows about 99,000 distinct CDR3 sequences, with about 10% occurring only once. Documented time point: longitudinal time-point 3. The unsorted libraries originated from 2 million PBMCs that had been stored at -80 C.

The V gene is TRBV20-1, the J gene TRBJ1-1, with D hard to call. The TCR comes from a female donor with HTLV-1-associated myelopathy (HAM/TSP). The sample consisted of PBMCs. CDR3 nucleotides: TGCAGTGCTAGAGTAATGGGGTTTTGGACTGAAGCTTTCTTT. Translated, it gives CSARVMGFWTEAFF.